Each of the 20 T cell receptor beta chains below was sequenced from the same sample in a study of shared clonotypes between healthy human individuals. Assay used: immunoSEQ multiplex PCR; TCRdb lists only in-frame clones, some missing. In the table there are roughly 1,000,000 clones, 75% to 85% of which are singletons. Specimen: memory CD4+ T cells from PBMCs. Documented subset: CD45RA-negative fraction. The source of these receptors is a man aged 18 to 29 in good health. Some clones in this sample may be carry-over from other donors' samples.

The table lists this clone with a count of one. This chain uses TRBV13 with TRBJ1-1; 8 bases agree with TRBD1. The junction had 16 bases not matched to a gene; V was cut back by 2 bases and J by 2 bases. This CDR3 is built from 19 residues. The germline V gene encodes CDR1 PRHDT and CDR2 FYEKMQ (reference sequence). The CDR3 loop reads CASSLFGRGRSWGNTEAFF. For the CDR3, the DNA is TGTGCCAGCAGCTTATTTGGCAGGGGGCGAAGTTGGGGAAACACTGAAGCTTTCTTT.

This clone has more than one count but fewer than ten. This chain uses TRBV29-1 with TRBJ2-3; D gene unclear. The CDR3 covers 14 residues. Trimming left V 3 bases short and J 7 bases short, with 17 bases between. Germline values: CDR1 SQVTM, CDR2 ANQGSEA. CDR3 DNA: TGCAGCGTTGAGGTCCCGGGCCTGCTCCATACGCAGTATTTT. This encodes CSVEVPGLLHTQYF.

The V call is TRBV28, the J call TRBJ1-5; 7 bases fit TRBD1. Germline V CDR1 and CDR2: MDHEN, SYDVKM. V dropped 6 bases and J dropped 2; count of bases not matched to a gene: 16. CDR3 length: 18 amino acids. The CDR3 sequence: CASRPERGRKGGNQPQHF. The CDR3 DNA reads as TGTGCCAGCAGACCCGAGAGGGGGCGGAAAGGAGGCAATCAGCCCCAGCATTTT.

DNA of the CDR3: TGCGCCAGCAGCCACCCTACGACAGAGAGCTCCTACAATGAGCAGTTCTTC. This translates into CASSHPTTESSYNEQFF. The chain employs TRBV4-1 and TRBJ2-1, with a weak D call TRBD1 (5 bases). CDR1 MGHRA and CDR2 YSYEKL come from the germline V gene. Trimming cost V 3 bases and J 0 bases, with 15 bases left between them. This CDR3 comprises 17 residues.

The chain combines TRBV2 with TRBJ2-1, with a tentative D call TRBD1 (6 bases). This CDR3 is 14 amino acids long. The V and J ends lost 3 bases and 9 bases respectively, with 15 bases between them. Germline V gene lookup returns CDR1 SNHLY and CDR2 FYNNEI. The CDR3 DNA sequence: TGTGCCAGCAGTGAGCAGGGGCGGGTCGGTGAGCAGTTCTTC. Encoded protein: CASSEQGRVGEQFF.

V and J are TRBV29-1 and TRBJ2-7; D is undetermined. The V gene lost 0 bases and the J gene lost 6 bases, with 12 bases spanning the gap. Germline V gene data show CDR1 as SQVTM and CDR2 as ANQGSEA. The CDR3 consists of 13 residues. CDR3 bases: TGCAGCGTTGAAGATCCGCCTGGAAGCGAGCAGTACTTC. Translating it yields CSVEDPPGSEQYF.

This chain links TRBV30 with TRBJ1-2; D not resolved. The CDR3 has 12 residues. The ends were cut back, 0 bases at V and 10 bases at J, with 12 bases in the middle. Germline lookup yields CDR1 GTSNPN and CDR2 SVGIG (reference sequence). CDR3 sequence: CAWSVPRGVYTF. CDR3 DNA: TGTGCCTGGAGTGTACCTCGGGGAGTCTACACCTTC. The complete variable domain, with remaining parts taken from reference TRBV30 and TRBJ1-2, reads SQTIHQWPATLVQPVGSPLSLECTVEGTSNPNLYWYRQAAGRGLQLLFYSVGIGQISSEVPQNLSASRPQDRQFILSSKKLLLSDSGFYLCAWSVPRGVYTFGSGTRLTVV.

This clone was seen a few times. The genes are TRBV18 and TRBJ2-5; 7 bases map to TRBD1. The germline gives CDR1 KGHSH, CDR2 LQKENI. CDR3 length equals 14 residues. The V gene end was trimmed by 2 bases and the J gene end by 3 bases; junction bases not matched to a gene: 3. CDR3 sequence reads: CASSPNRGKETQYF. CDR3 bases: TGTGCCAGCTCACCAAACAGGGGAAAAGAGACCCAGTACTTC.

This chain connects TRBV11-2 to TRBJ2-4, with 10 bases aligning to TRBD2. With 3 bases clipped from V and 0 bases from J, the junction kept 8 bases outside the gene matches. The CDR3 has 18 residues. Germline V CDR1 and CDR2: SGHAT, FQNNGV. DNA for the CDR3: TGTGCCAGCAGCTTTAGGCTAGCGGGGGACGTAGCCAAAAACATTCAGTACTTC. Amino acids: CASSFRLAGDVAKNIQYF. Variable domain in full (rest from reference TRBV11-2 and TRBJ2-4): EAGVAQSPRYKIIEKRQSVAFWCNPISGHATLYWYQQILGQGPKLLIQFQNNGVVDDSQLPKDRFSAERLKGVDSTLKIQPAKLEDSAVYLCASSFRLAGDVAKNIQYFGAGTRLSVL.

This sequence joins TRBV7-2 and TRBJ1-1; D perhaps matches TRBD1 (5 bases). The germline V gene has CDR1 SGHTA and CDR2 FQGNSA. There are 13 residues in the CDR3. With 5 bases removed from V and 10 bases from J, the gap between germline ends came to 17 bases. The DNA for the CDR3 is TGTGCCAGCAGCCCTCGGGAGGGGCGACGAGCTTTCTTT. The encoded protein is CASSPREGRRAFF.

To note about this clone: A read error may be the cause here, since a much bigger clone is one base away. The chain uses TRBV5-1 and TRBJ1-2; TRBD1 agrees at 12 bases. Germline V gene data show CDR1 as SGHRS and CDR2 as YFSETQ. CDR3 size: 15 residues. Trimming took 2 bases from V and 6 from J; bases not matched to a gene: 5. The chain's CDR3 is CASSFSGTGGDGYTF. The CDR3 region has the DNA TGCGCCAGCAGCTTCTCCGGGACAGGGGGCGATGGCTACACCTTC.

V usage is TRBV7-2 and J usage is TRBJ2-3; 16 bases are shared with TRBD2. The junction had 10 bases not matched to a gene; V was cut back by 7 bases and J by 0 bases. The CDR3 length is 19 residues. In germline, CDR1 is SGHTA, CDR2 FQGNSA. The CDR3 here is CASTRPGLAGGTSTDTQYF. CDR3 bases: TGTGCCAGCACGCGACCGGGACTAGCGGGAGGGACTAGCACAGATACGCAGTATTTT. The full variable domain, in which reference TRBV7-2 and TRBJ2-3 provide the parts outside the CDR3, is GAGVSQSPSNKVTEKGKDVELRCDPISGHTALYWYRQSLGQGLEFLIYFQGNSAPDKSGLPSDRFSAERTGGSVSTLTIQRTQQEDSAVYLCASTRPGLAGGTSTDTQYFGPGTRLTVL.

This chain connects TRBV5-1 to TRBJ1-1; D ambiguous. Germline values: CDR1 SGHRS, CDR2 YFSETQ. The CDR3 sequence is 14 residues long. V was shortened by 0 bases and J by 3 bases, with 9 bases between the two germline ends. The CDR3 nucleotides read TGCGCCAGCAGCTTGGTTCAGTCGGACACTGAAGCTTTCTTT. Translated: CASSLVQSDTEAFF. Full variable domain (remainder filled in from reference TRBV5-1 and TRBJ1-1): KAGVTQTPRYLIKTRGQQVTLSCSPISGHRSVSWYQQTPGQGLQFLFEYFSETQRNKGNFPGRFSGRQFSNSRSEMNVSTLELGDSALYLCASSLVQSDTEAFFGQGTRLTVV.

The chain links TRBV5-1 to TRBJ2-6; unclear D gene. This CDR3 spans 15 amino acids. Germline V CDR1 and CDR2: SGHRS, YFSETQ. Deletions cut 1 base from V and 0 bases from J, with 5 bases between. The CDR3 loop reads CASSLFISGANVLTF. CDR3 bases: TGCGCCAGCAGCTTGTTTATCTCTGGGGCCAACGTCCTGACTTTC.

The chain combines TRBV18 with TRBJ2-1, with D hard to call. V dropped 1 base and J dropped 8 bases, with 18 bases sitting between them. Looked up from germline, CDR1 is KGHSH and CDR2 is LQKENI. This CDR3 has 16 residues. CDR3 bases: TGTGCCAGCTCACCACGAGGACCAGGTCGGGTGGATGAGCAGTTCTTC. Translated, it gives CASSPRGPGRVDEQFF.

This clone was detected only a few times. The V call is TRBV7-2, the J call TRBJ2-7; 10 bases are a match to TRBD2. The V gene end was trimmed by 5 bases and the J gene end by 2 bases; junction bases not matched to a gene: 15. The germline CDR1 and CDR2 sequences are SGHTA and FQGNSA. The length of the CDR3 is 18 residues. The CDR3 protein is CASSQASGRASRTYEQYF. As DNA, the CDR3 is TGTGCCAGCAGCCAAGCCAGCGGGAGGGCTAGTAGAACCTACGAGCAGTACTTC.

The J gene is TRBJ1-2, the V gene TRBV6-5; D is perhaps TRBD1 (5 bases). The CDR3 is 13 amino acids. The V and J ends lost 2 bases and 8 bases respectively, with 12 bases between them. CDR1 and CDR2 (germline): MNHEY, SVGAGI. The CDR3 DNA reads as TGTGCCAGCAGTTACGACGGGACGAAGGGCTACACCTTC. Its translation is CASSYDGTKGYTF.

V usage is TRBV13 and J usage is TRBJ1-5; 11 nucleotides agree with TRBD1. CDR1 and CDR2 from the germline V gene are PRHDT and FYEKMQ (reference sequence). Trimming at V came to 0 bases and at J to 0 bases, leaving 19 bases not matched to a gene. The CDR3 consists of 23 residues. The CDR3 loop is CASSLGLGTGGVPSYYSNQPQHF. In nucleotides, the CDR3 is TGTGCCAGCAGCTTAGGCCTAGGGACAGGGGGTGTCCCCTCATATTATAGCAATCAGCCCCAGCATTTT.

The chain links TRBV5-1 to TRBJ2-5; possibly TRBD2 for D (7 bases). Germline values: CDR1 SGHRS, CDR2 YFSETQ. The CDR3 consists of 15 residues. Trimming pared 3 bases from V and 5 bases from J, leaving 17 bases between. The CDR3, as DNA: TGCGCCAGCAGCTCAGGGGCGGGGGTGTTGGAGACCCAGTACTTC. Translation: CASSSGAGVLETQYF. Looking up the rest from reference TRBV5-1 and TRBJ2-5 gives the full variable domain: KAGVTQTPRYLIKTRGQQVTLSCSPISGHRSVSWYQQTPGQGLQFLFEYFSETQRNKGNFPGRFSGRQFSNSRSEMNVSTLELGDSALYLCASSSGAGVLETQYFGPGTRLLVL.

The chain couples TRBV2 to TRBJ2-7, with 8 nucleotides matching TRBD1. Trimming at V came to 8 bases and at J to 3 bases, leaving 3 bases not matched to a gene. This CDR3 is built from 12 residues. Per germline, CDR1 SNHLY and CDR2 FYNNEI. Written as DNA, the CDR3 is TGTGCCAGCCACAGGGGGAACTACGAGCAGTACTTC. Its translation: CASHRGNYEQYF.